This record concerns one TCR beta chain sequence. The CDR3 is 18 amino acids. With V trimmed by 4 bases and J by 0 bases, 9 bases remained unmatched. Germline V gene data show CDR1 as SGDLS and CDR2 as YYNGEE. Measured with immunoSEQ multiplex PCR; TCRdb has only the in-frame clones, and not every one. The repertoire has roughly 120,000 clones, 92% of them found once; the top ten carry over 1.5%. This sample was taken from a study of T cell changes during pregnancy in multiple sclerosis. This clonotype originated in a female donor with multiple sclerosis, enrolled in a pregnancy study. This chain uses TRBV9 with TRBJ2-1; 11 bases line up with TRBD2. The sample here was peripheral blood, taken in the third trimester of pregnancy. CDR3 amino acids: CASSPLGTSGYSYNEQFF. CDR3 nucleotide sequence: TGTGCCAGCAGCCCACTAGGGACTAGCGGTTACTCCTACAATGAGCAGTTCTTC.